This is a list of T cell receptor beta chains from one sample in a study of TIL therapy for anti-PD-1-resistant metastatic lung cancer. This table comes from immunoSEQ multiplex PCR, and its TCRdb copy is limited to in-frame clones, with some not included. Here the sample spans about 50,000 clones, less than 85% being singletons. The source was tumor tissue, collected at baseline. These receptors all stem from a person between 30 and 80 years old with non-small cell lung cancer. Both conserved end residues are part of each CDR3. D genes are given only for firm matches. Some rows mark clone size as missing; the rest say once, few, many or name a class of expanded clone.

clone size	V gene	D gene	J gene	CDR3 DNA	CDR3 protein
-	TRBV5-1	-	TRBJ1-1	TGCGCCAGCAGCCCACAGGGAGCGGTCTCGAACACTGAAGCTTTCTTT	CASSPQGAVSNTEAFF
few	TRBV6-1	TRBD1	TRBJ2-7	TGTGCCAGCCGAGGGAGGGACAGGGGCTCCTACGAGCAGTACTTC	CASRGRDRGSYEQYF
-	TRBV14	-	TRBJ1-4	TGTGCCAGCAGCCAGTACAGCCCCCCGGCAAGTGAAAAACTGTTTTTT	CASSQYSPPASEKLFF
-	TRBV29-1	-	TRBJ1-2	TGCAGCGTTGCCCACGTGGCGGGGCACGGCTACACCTTC	CSVAHVAGHGYTF
-	TRBV5-4	TRBD2	TRBJ2-7	TGTGCCAGCACCTTGGGACTAGCGGGCGCCGAGCAGTACTTC	CASTLGLAGAEQYF
-	TRBV27	-	TRBJ2-3	TGTGCCAGCAGTTTAATGACTGGGACAGATACGCAGTATTTT	CASSLMTGTDTQYF
-	TRBV11-1	-	TRBJ2-3	TGTGCCAGCAGCTTAGGACCAGGAGGTAGCACAGATACGCAGTATTTT	CASSLGPGGSTDTQYF
-	TRBV5-6	TRBD2	TRBJ2-4	TGTGCCAGCAGCTTGGCCTTAGCGGGAGTTAACATTCAGTACTTC	CASSLALAGVNIQYF
-	TRBV27	TRBD1	TRBJ1-1	TGTGCCAGCAGTCCGATAGGACAGGGCGCTTTTGGCACTGAAGCTTTCTTT	CASSPIGQGAFGTEAFF
once	TRBV7-2	-	TRBJ1-5	TGTGCCAGCAGCTTAAGGGGTAGCAATCAGCCCCAGCATTTT	CASSLRGSNQPQHF
few	TRBV19	-	TRBJ2-2	TGTGCAACTAATGCGAGGAGGGGGAACACCGGGGAGCTGTTTTTT	CATNARRGNTGELFF
-	TRBV29-1	-	TRBJ1-2	TGCAGCGTTGACGGGCCTAACTATGGCTACACCTTC	CSVDGPNYGYTF
few	TRBV7-7	-	TRBJ1-2	TGTGCCAGCAGCTCAGGTAACTATGGCTACACCTTC	CASSSGNYGYTF
-	TRBV19	-	TRBJ1-4	TGTGCCAGTAGTATGGCGCGGGAAAAACTGTTTTTT	CASSMAREKLFF
-	TRBV5-1	-	TRBJ2-3	TGCGCCAGCAGAGTCAGCACAGATACGCAGTATTTT	CASRVSTDTQYF
once	TRBV4-1	-	TRBJ1-3	TGCGCCAGCAGCCAAGGGGGGAGCTCTGGAAACACCATATATTTT	CASSQGGSSGNTIYF
few	TRBV6-4	-	TRBJ2-3	TGTGCCAGCAGTGACCATAAAACAGATACGCAGTATTTT	CASSDHKTDTQYF
once	TRBV7-6	-	TRBJ2-1	TGTGCCAGCAGCTTTAACCCGGGGTCCGACAATGAGCAGTTCTTC	CASSFNPGSDNEQFF
-	TRBV6-5	-	TRBJ1-6	TGTGCCAGCAGTTACTCGGATATGAATTCACCCCTCCACTTT	CASSYSDMNSPLHF
-	TRBV27	-	TRBJ1-1	TGTGCCAGCAGTTCACCCCGGGGAAGGGCGGACACTGAAGCTTTCTTT	CASSSPRGRADTEAFF
-	TRBV5-4	-	TRBJ1-2	TGTGCCAGCAGCCCGGAACAGGCAGCCTATGGCTACACCTTC	CASSPEQAAYGYTF
-	TRBV10-1	-	TRBJ2-2	TGCGCCAGCAGTGCCGACGGGGGGCCGGGGACCGGGGAGCTGTTTTTT	CASSADGGPGTGELFF
-	TRBV6-1	-	TRBJ1-2	TGTGCCAGCAGTGAAAGGGGAGGAGGGACCTATGGCTACACCTTC	CASSERGGGTYGYTF
-	TRBV5-1	-	TRBJ1-1	TGCGCCAGCAGCTTCCAGACACCAATGAACACTGAAGCTTTCTTT	CASSFQTPMNTEAFF
-	TRBV5-4	TRBD1	TRBJ2-7	TGTGCCAGCAGCTTGGACAGGGGGGTCTCCTACGAGCAGTACTTC	CASSLDRGVSYEQYF
few	TRBV6-1	TRBD1	TRBJ2-7	TGTGCCAGCACCTATTCGCGACAGGGCACCTACGAGCAGTACTTC	CASTYSRQGTYEQYF
few	TRBV25-1	-	TRBJ1-2	TGTGCCAGCAGTGCGCTCAGAGATGGCTACACCTTC	CASSALRDGYTF
-	TRBV6-5	TRBD1	TRBJ2-7	TGTGCCAGCAGTTCAACAGGGGGCTACGAGCAGTACTTC	CASSSTGGYEQYF
-	TRBV19	-	TRBJ1-2	TGTGCCAGTAGTCTCCCACTTAACTATGGCTACACCTTC	CASSLPLNYGYTF
-	TRBV27	-	TRBJ1-4	TGTGCCAGCAGTTTTCCAGGGACTAATGAAAAACTGTTTTTT	CASSFPGTNEKLFF
few	TRBV10-3	-	TRBJ1-1	TGTGCCATCAGGGATACCCACACTGAAGCTTTCTTT	CAIRDTHTEAFF
-	TRBV29-1	-	TRBJ1-2	TGCAGCGTTGAAACGCGAGGGGGGATAGGGACCGGCAATCATGGCTACACCTTC	CSVETRGGIGTGNHGYTF
-	TRBV6-5	-	TRBJ2-7	TGTGCCAGCAGTTACGCTGTGACCATCCCGGACGAGCAGTACTTC	CASSYAVTIPDEQYF
-	TRBV6-1	-	TRBJ1-6	TGTGCCAGCAGTGAAGGGGACGATAATTCACCCCTCCACTTT	CASSEGDDNSPLHF
-	TRBV5-8	TRBD2	TRBJ2-1	TGTGCCAGCAGCCCCATCGGCGGGAGCTCCTACAATGAGCAGTTCTTC	CASSPIGGSSYNEQFF
few	TRBV18	-	TRBJ2-7	TGTGCCAGCTCACCACCAATTTTACAGGACCCTTCCTACGAGCAGTACTTC	CASSPPILQDPSYEQYF
-	TRBV6-6	TRBD2	TRBJ2-7	TGTGCCAGCAGGACTAGCGCCACCATTAGGGGTTACGAGCAGTACTTC	CASRTSATIRGYEQYF
-	TRBV7-8	-	TRBJ1-5	TGTGCCAGCAGCTTGCCGGGGAATCAGCCCCAGCATTTT	CASSLPGNQPQHF
-	TRBV9	-	TRBJ1-2	TGTGCCAGCAGCGTCGGAACCAACTATGGCTACACCTTC	CASSVGTNYGYTF
-	TRBV20-1	-	TRBJ1-2	TGCAGTGCTAGAGCGGGGGCCGGCTACACCTTC	CSARAGAGYTF
-	TRBV5-8	-	TRBJ2-1	TGTGCCAGCAGCTCGGGACGGAATTACAATGAGCAGTTCTTC	CASSSGRNYNEQFF
-	TRBV5-1	TRBD1	TRBJ1-1	TGCGCCAGCAGCCCATTGGACAGGCTGAACACTGAAGCTTTCTTT	CASSPLDRLNTEAFF
-	TRBV7-8	TRBD1	TRBJ1-1	TGTGCCAGCAGCATAGACAGGGGTTCGGGGTTGAACACTGAAGCTTTCTTT	CASSIDRGSGLNTEAFF
-	TRBV4-2	-	TRBJ2-6	TGTGCCAGCAGCCGTGCGGGTACTGGGGCCAACGTCCTGACTTTC	CASSRAGTGANVLTF
-	TRBV5-6	-	TRBJ1-2	TGTGCCAGCAGCTTGGCGGGGGCCCCCTATGGCTACACCTTC	CASSLAGAPYGYTF
few	TRBV11-2	TRBD1	TRBJ2-1	TGTGCCAGCAGAAACTCCGGGACAGGGGCCAATGAGCAGTTCTTC	CASRNSGTGANEQFF
-	TRBV13	-	TRBJ1-1	TGTGCCAGCAGCAACAACAGGAACACTGAAGCTTTCTTT	CASSNNRNTEAFF
-	TRBV10-3	TRBD2	TRBJ2-7	TGTGCCATCAGCCCCCTCACTAGCGGGCGGGGCGAGCAGTACTTC	CAISPLTSGRGEQYF
-	TRBV30	-	TRBJ2-1	TGTGCCTGGAGTGTACTGGTAGTAGCAGATGAGCAGTTCTTC	CAWSVLVVADEQFF
few	TRBV2	-	TRBJ1-1	TGTGCCAGCAGTGAAGCGGGCCGGAACACTGAAGCTTTCTTT	CASSEAGRNTEAFF
-	TRBV7-9	-	TRBJ2-2	TGTGCCAGCAGCTCATCCCCGTTAGGGGGGGGCATCGGGGAGCTGTTTTTT	CASSSSPLGGGIGELFF
-	TRBV27	-	TRBJ1-4	TGTGCCAGCAGTTTATGGTTCAGGGGAAGGGGTAATGAAAAACTGTTTTTT	CASSLWFRGRGNEKLFF
few	TRBV5-1	-	TRBJ1-2	TGCGCCAGCAGCTTGGAATTGGGGCACTATGGCTACACCTTC	CASSLELGHYGYTF
-	TRBV5-1	-	TRBJ2-1	TGCGCCAGCAGCTCTTCGGCGGGACCAACCTACAATGAGCAGTTCTTC	CASSSSAGPTYNEQFF
-	TRBV9	-	TRBJ2-2	TGTGCCAGCGGTCCCCTCCCCGAGCTGTTTTTT	CASGPLPELFF
-	TRBV11-3	TRBD2	TRBJ2-1	TGTGCCAGCAGCGCGGCCCCAGCGGGGGGCCCTTTAGAGCAGTTCTTC	CASSAAPAGGPLEQFF
-	TRBV28	-	TRBJ1-1	TGTGCCAGCAGTCAAACGCGGGGGAACTTGAACACTGAAGCTTTCTTT	CASSQTRGNLNTEAFF